The T cell receptor (beta chain) under discussion was sequenced for a study of vaccination and CD4 T cells after COVID-19. Sample treatment: roughly nine-day PBMC culture with coronavirus spike peptide pools or control peptides (ViraFEST assay). Pre-COVID-19 pandemic sampling (2011-2018) yielded the unexposed donor's CD4+ T cells. General study results and limits: Relatively few convalescent patients were studied; early post-infection timepoints were not included.

Germline CDR1 reads SGHVS; CDR2 reads FNYEAQ. Trimming cost V 4 bases and J 3 bases; bases outside gene matches: 4. The CDR3 has 14 residues. The table lists this clonotype with a few counts. What it recognizes is unknown. Cultured CD4+ T cell DNA underwent sequencing with the Oncomine TCR Beta short-read assay. From cultured CD4+ T cells, genomic DNA was extracted. TCRdb redid the calling of the PCR reads with MiXCR, one entry per CDR3 protein. Among 6,000 to 8,500 distinct CDR3 sequences listed, more than 30% were seen once. The rearrangement links TRBV7-6 to TRBJ2-3; 7 positions agree with TRBD2. The sequenced material came from CD4+ T cells from blood, cultured in vitro. This clonotype was obtained from a human donor in good health. The CDR3: CASSWGLLTDTQYF. CDR3 nucleotides: TGTGCCAGCAGCTGGGGACTACTAACAGATACGCAGTATTTT.